This section outlines one T cell receptor (beta chain) sequence together with its context. The data stem from a study of blood T cell repertoires in COVID-19. Only in-frame clones appear in the TCRdb table, and some are missing; sequencing was by immunoSEQ multiplex PCR. The repertoire holds 150,000 to 200,000 clones, with under 90% as singletons. CDR3 length: 13 amino acids. V lost 4 bases, J lost 6 bases, and 11 bases lay in between. Germline loops: CDR1 LGHDT, CDR2 YNNKEL (reference sequence). This clonotype was obtained from a woman in her sixties or seventies with COVID-19, enrolled during active disease. The V call is TRBV3-1 (or the pseudogene TRBV3-2), the J call TRBJ2-3, with D unclear. The sequencing sample was made of peripheral blood. The CDR3, as DNA: TGTGCCAGCAGCCCCCAGGCGTCGGATACGCAGTATTTT. Amino acid sequence: CASSPQASDTQYF.